The rows below give T cell receptor beta chains drawn from one sample of a study of cytomegalovirus exposure and HLA in healthy donors. TCRdb keeps only in-frame clones here, not all; method: immunoSEQ multiplex PCR. The table includes roughly 300,000 clones, about nine tenths detected once. Sequencing was done on a sample of PBMCs. The receptor set was obtained from a woman aged 18 to 35 in good health and CMV-seronegative. Each CDR3 is given with its conserved first and last residue. The D gene is left open where the match is weak. Clone size is stated in some rows and not others, as once, few, many or a class when expanded.

v_call: TRBV29-1; j_call: TRBJ1-1; d_call: -; clone_size: -; cdr3_nt: TGCAGCGTTCTGCCAACAGGGAGAGAAAGGGTGACTGAAGCTTTCTTT; cdr3_aa: CSVLPTGRERVTEAFF
v_call: TRBV2; j_call: TRBJ1-1; d_call: TRBD1; clone_size: -; cdr3_nt: TGTGCCAGCGGACAGGGGGCTCGGAACACTGAAGCTTTCTTT; cdr3_aa: CASGQGARNTEAFF
v_call: TRBV4-1; j_call: TRBJ2-7; d_call: TRBD2; clone_size: -; cdr3_nt: TGCGCCAGCAGCCAGGAAGCGGGGGAGCAGTACTTC; cdr3_aa: CASSQEAGEQYF
v_call: TRBV6-1; j_call: TRBJ1-4; d_call: TRBD1; clone_size: -; cdr3_nt: TGTGCCAGCAGCACGGGACAGACTAATGAAAAACTGTTTTTT; cdr3_aa: CASSTGQTNEKLFF
v_call: TRBV19; j_call: TRBJ1-4; d_call: -; clone_size: -; cdr3_nt: TGTGCCAGTAGTTCCTCTGAGGAAAAACTGTTTTTT; cdr3_aa: CASSSSEEKLFF
v_call: TRBV6-6; j_call: TRBJ2-1; d_call: -; clone_size: -; cdr3_nt: TGTGCCAGCAGTTACCCGGGACTCCCCGGGGAGCAGTTCTTC; cdr3_aa: CASSYPGLPGEQFF
v_call: TRBV25-1; j_call: TRBJ1-2; d_call: TRBD1; clone_size: few; cdr3_nt: TGTGCCAGCACTGCGGGACAGGGGTCATATGGCTACACCTTC; cdr3_aa: CASTAGQGSYGYTF
v_call: TRBV28; j_call: TRBJ2-2; d_call: TRBD2; clone_size: once; cdr3_nt: TGTGCCAGCCAAGCGGGGAGGAGGGGCGGGGAGCTGTTTTTT; cdr3_aa: CASQAGRRGGELFF
v_call: TRBV6-4; j_call: TRBJ2-7; d_call: TRBD2; clone_size: -; cdr3_nt: TGTGCCAGCAGTGACTGGTCTAGCGGGAGGAGTACCTACGAGCAGTACTTC; cdr3_aa: CASSDWSSGRSTYEQYF
v_call: TRBV7-3; j_call: TRBJ2-7; d_call: -; clone_size: -; cdr3_nt: TGTGCCAGCAGCTTATCCGTCACAGGATTCTACGAGCAGTACTTC; cdr3_aa: CASSLSVTGFYEQYF
v_call: TRBV11-2; j_call: TRBJ1-2; d_call: -; clone_size: -; cdr3_nt: TGTGCCAGCAGCTTACGACGACAGGACTATGGCTACACCTTC; cdr3_aa: CASSLRRQDYGYTF
v_call: TRBV5-8; j_call: TRBJ2-7; d_call: -; clone_size: -; cdr3_nt: TGTGCCAGCAGCTTGCATTCGGGGGTAGGGTACTTC; cdr3_aa: CASSLHSGVGYF
v_call: TRBV18; j_call: TRBJ2-7; d_call: TRBD2; clone_size: -; cdr3_nt: TGTGCCAGCTCATCAACGGGAGGAGAGGCCTACGAGCAGTACTTC; cdr3_aa: CASSSTGGEAYEQYF
v_call: TRBV6-6; j_call: TRBJ2-5; d_call: -; clone_size: -; cdr3_nt: TGTGCCAGCAGCAACGGGGTAGGGTCTGAGACCCAGTACTTC; cdr3_aa: CASSNGVGSETQYF
v_call: TRBV29-1; j_call: TRBJ1-1; d_call: -; clone_size: -; cdr3_nt: TGCAGCGTTGAATTGCACTCATGGAACACTGAAGCTTTCTTT; cdr3_aa: CSVELHSWNTEAFF
v_call: TRBV10-2; j_call: TRBJ2-7; d_call: TRBD2; clone_size: -; cdr3_nt: TGCGCCAGTCGGACTAGCGGAGCCTACGAGCAGTACTTC; cdr3_aa: CASRTSGAYEQYF
v_call: TRBV2; j_call: TRBJ1-5; d_call: -; clone_size: -; cdr3_nt: TGTGCCAGCAGTGGGGGGGGTAACGGTCAGCCCCAGCATTTT; cdr3_aa: CASSGGGNGQPQHF
v_call: TRBV7-3; j_call: TRBJ2-2; d_call: -; clone_size: -; cdr3_nt: TGTGCCAGCCGCGGGACTTTCAACACCGGGGAGCTGTTTTTT; cdr3_aa: CASRGTFNTGELFF
v_call: TRBV28; j_call: TRBJ2-7; d_call: -; clone_size: -; cdr3_nt: TGTGCCAGCAGACAACCCCGACAGTACGAGCAGTACTTC; cdr3_aa: CASRQPRQYEQYF
v_call: TRBV5-6; j_call: TRBJ1-2; d_call: -; clone_size: -; cdr3_nt: TGTGCCAGCAGCTTAGGTCCCGGGCAGGACTACCAGGGAAATGGCTACACCTTC; cdr3_aa: CASSLGPGQDYQGNGYTF
v_call: TRBV6-1; j_call: TRBJ2-1; d_call: TRBD1; clone_size: -; cdr3_nt: TGTGCCAGCAGTGGCCCGGGACAGGGGAAGAGCAATGAGCAGTTCTTC; cdr3_aa: CASSGPGQGKSNEQFF
v_call: TRBV5-1; j_call: TRBJ2-7; d_call: -; clone_size: -; cdr3_nt: TGCGCCAGCAGCTTTGCGAGGTCGAGCTCCTACGAGCAGTACTTC; cdr3_aa: CASSFARSSSYEQYF
v_call: TRBV19; j_call: TRBJ1-1; d_call: -; clone_size: -; cdr3_nt: TGTGCCAGTAAGAGACAGGTGAACACTGAAGCTTTCTTT; cdr3_aa: CASKRQVNTEAFF
v_call: TRBV13; j_call: TRBJ1-3; d_call: TRBD1; clone_size: -; cdr3_nt: TGTGCCAGCAGCCCAGGGGGGTCGTACCGATACGGCCGAAACACCATATATTTT; cdr3_aa: CASSPGGSYRYGRNTIYF
v_call: TRBV13; j_call: TRBJ1-2; d_call: TRBD1; clone_size: once; cdr3_nt: TGTGCCAGCAGCACCTATCTCGACAGGGGGCAAGGAGGCTACACCTTC; cdr3_aa: CASSTYLDRGQGGYTF
v_call: TRBV2; j_call: TRBJ1-5; d_call: -; clone_size: few; cdr3_nt: TGTGCCAGCAGGGAGGGACGGATTAATCAGCCCCAGCATTTT; cdr3_aa: CASREGRINQPQHF
v_call: TRBV4-3; j_call: TRBJ2-7; d_call: -; clone_size: -; cdr3_nt: TGCGCCAGCAGCCAAGAGGGGCAGTCCAGCTCCTACGAGCAGTACTTC; cdr3_aa: CASSQEGQSSSYEQYF
v_call: TRBV29-1; j_call: TRBJ1-2; d_call: -; clone_size: -; cdr3_nt: TGCAGCGTCCAGGGGAACTATGGCTACACCTTC; cdr3_aa: CSVQGNYGYTF
v_call: TRBV28; j_call: TRBJ2-7; d_call: TRBD2; clone_size: -; cdr3_nt: TGTGCCAGCGCGGGGGGAGTTCTTACCCCCCACGAGCAGTACTTC; cdr3_aa: CASAGGVLTPHEQYF